The 26 T cell receptor beta chains given below trace back to one sample, sequenced in a study of neurological immune-mediated disorders. TCRdb used MiXCR to reprocess the 5' RACE reads, holding one entry per CDR3 protein. The top ten clones hold more than 20% of a sample with 30,000 to 35,000 distinct CDR3 sequences, around 4% of them seen once. The sequencing input was CD4+ T cells from blood. The receptors were sampled from a woman in her thirties or forties in good health.

This clonotype was observed at least ten times. This chain links TRBV9 with TRBJ2-2, with 8 nucleotides matching TRBD2. This CDR3 region has 18 residues. After removal of 1 base from V and 7 bases from J, the junction contained 15 bases not matched to a gene. CDR1 SGDLS and CDR2 YYNGEE come from the germline V gene. DNA of the CDR3: TGTGCCAGCAGCGTAAATCAACGGGGGGGCGATTTTGGCGGGGAGCTGTTTTTT. Its translation: CASSVNQRGGDFGGELFF.

This clonotype was observed many times. The junction and the germline gene differ at one end; a read error may be behind it. The chain recombines TRBV7-2 with TRBJ1-4; tentative D call: TRBD1 (5 bases). CDR1 and CDR2 from the germline V gene are SGHTA and FQGNSA. The CDR3 runs 13 residues. CDR3 protein: CASSLGANEKLFF. CDR3 nucleotides: TGCGCCAGCAGCTTGGGGGCTAATGAAAAACTGTTTTTT.

This clonotype was detected ten times or more. J is TRBJ2-1 and V is TRBV20-1, with TRBD1 matching 7 bases. The J segment lost 0 bases and the V segment lost 3 bases, leaving 11 bases of the junction unmatched. CDR1 is DFQATT and CDR2 is SNEGSKA in the germline V gene (reference sequence). This CDR3 comprises 17 residues. The CDR3 loop reads CSASKQGVIASYNEQFF. The CDR3 nucleotides are TGCAGTGCTAGTAAGCAGGGGGTTATAGCCTCCTACAATGAGCAGTTCTTC.

This clonotype was recorded at least ten times. V is TRBV6-5 and J is TRBJ2-7; TRBD1 agrees at 9 bases. V was pared by 5 bases and J by 1 base, with 3 bases of the junction left unmatched. The CDR3 has 14 residues. Germline CDR1 and CDR2: MNHEY and SVGAGI. CDR3 amino acids: CASSPGTGSYEQYF. Here the CDR3 DNA reads TGTGCCAGCAGTCCCGGGACAGGGTCCTACGAGCAGTACTTC.

This clonotype appeared many times. The chain combines TRBV6-4 with TRBJ2-1; TRBD1 or TRBD2 may be the D gene (5 bases each). This CDR3 region has 13 residues. V lost 6 bases to trimming and J lost 4 bases, with 10 bases between them. Germline CDR1 MRHNA, CDR2 SNTAGT. In nucleotides, the CDR3 is TGTGCCAGCAGCATTGAGGGGTACAATGAGCAGTTCTTC. It codes for CASSIEGYNEQFF.

Ten or more counts support this clonotype. The V gene is TRBV18, the J gene TRBJ2-4, with D perhaps TRBD1 or TRBD2 (5 bases each). CDR1 and CDR2 from the germline V gene are KGHSH and LQKENI. V lost 2 bases and J lost 0, with 14 bases in between. This CDR3 has 17 residues. CDR3 nucleotides: TGTGCCAGCTCACCAGGGACCCCATCGACAGCCAAAAACATTCAGTACTTC. This codes for CASSPGTPSTAKNIQYF.

In this sample, this clonotype turned up many times. This chain links TRBV25-1 with TRBJ2-5; D is unresolved. The V end was cut by 1 base, the J end by 0 bases, with 9 bases between. Germline V CDR1 and CDR2: MGHDK, SYGVNS. The CDR3 has 15 residues. Written as DNA, the CDR3 is TGTGCCAGCAGTGAATCCCGGTCGTACCAAGAGACCCAGTACTTC. Translating gives CASSESRSYQETQYF.

The table lists this clonotype with many counts. V gene TRBV20-1 combines with J gene TRBJ1-2, with a tentative D call TRBD1 (5 bases). The CDR3 extends over 11 amino acids. The germline V gene encodes CDR1 DFQATT and CDR2 SNEGSKA (reference sequence). Trimming took off 8 bases at V and 8 bases at J, with 15 bases between the two ends. The DNA of the CDR3 is TGCAGTTCCAATGGGGCGCAAGGCTACACCTTC. It codes for CSSNGAQGYTF.

At least ten counts were recorded for this clonotype. Here the CDR3 DNA reads TGTGCCAGCAGTGAAGAGCGAGGCAGTACCTACGAGCAGTACTTC. It yields the protein CASSEERGSTYEQYF. This chain uses TRBV6-1 with TRBJ2-7; D gene uncertain. Germline V CDR1 and CDR2: MNHNS, SASEGT. The V gene lost 1 base and the J gene lost 2 bases, with 12 bases spanning the gap. CDR3 length: 15 amino acids.

This clonotype was seen ten or more times. This rearrangement joins TRBV11-3 to TRBJ1-5; D is undetermined. Per the germline V gene, CDR1 is SGHNT and CDR2 is YENEEA. Trimming removed 1 base at V and 2 bases at J, with 9 bases between. CDR3 length: 15 residues. The CDR3: CASSLVGQGNQPQHF. DNA of the CDR3: TGTGCCAGCAGCTTAGTTGGCCAGGGCAATCAGCCCCAGCATTTT.

At least ten counts were recorded for this clonotype. The chain employs TRBV12-3 or TRBV12-4 and TRBJ1-1; D perhaps matches TRBD1 (5 bases). V was shortened by 1 base and J by 1 base, with 10 bases between the two germline ends. The CDR3 spans 15 residues. The CDR3 DNA sequence: TGTGCCAGCAGTTTAGGAGGTCAGGGGAACACTGAAGCTTTCTTT. It translates to CASSLGGQGNTEAFF.

This clonotype was counted at least ten times. The V call is TRBV28, the J call TRBJ2-1; D perhaps matches TRBD1 (7 bases). The length of the CDR3 is 15 residues. Germline CDR1 reads MDHEN; CDR2 reads SYDVKM. Trimming took off 6 bases at V and 0 bases at J, with 12 bases between the two ends. CDR3: CASSSGGGSYNEQFF. In nucleotides, the CDR3 is TGTGCCAGCAGCTCAGGGGGAGGCTCCTACAATGAGCAGTTCTTC.

This clonotype has at least ten counts. V and J are TRBV5-1 and TRBJ2-6; D might be TRBD1 (6 bases). The CDR3 covers 17 residues. V was pared by 4 bases and J by 2 bases, with 16 bases between. The V gene's germline CDR1 is SGHRS and CDR2 YFSETQ. The CDR3 loop reads CASSVLASGAGANVLTF. The CDR3 DNA is TGCGCCAGCAGCGTCCTGGCATCAGGGGCTGGGGCCAACGTCCTGACTTTC.

This clonotype has at least ten counts. The gene calls are TRBV6-5 and TRBJ2-2; D is undetermined. The CDR3 is made up of 16 amino acids. The V end lost 2 bases, the J end lost 4 bases, and 14 bases lay between the germline ends. Germline V lookup: CDR1 MNHEY, CDR2 SVGAGI. In DNA, the CDR3 is TGTGCCAGCAGTTACGTAGGGCCCAGCTCCACCGGGGAGCTGTTTTTT. This gives the protein CASSYVGPSSTGELFF.

The sample holds many counts of this clonotype. The rearrangement joins TRBV14 to TRBJ2-2; 7 nucleotides line up with TRBD1. The length of the CDR3 is 15 residues. V lost 4 bases to trimming and J lost 5 bases; unmatched junction nucleotides: 7. In germline, CDR1 is SGHDN, CDR2 FVKESK. DNA of the CDR3: TGTGCCAGCAGCCCTCGACAGGGCAGGACCGGGGAGCTGTTTTTT. Residues: CASSPRQGRTGELFF.

This clonotype has a count of ten or more. CDR3 sequence reads: CASSPRGSYNEQFF. Here the CDR3 DNA reads TGTGCCAGCTCACCAAGGGGGTCCTACAATGAGCAGTTCTTC. This chain links TRBV18 with TRBJ2-1; possible D gene TRBD1, 6 bases. Trimming took off 2 bases at V and 1 base at J, with 6 bases between the two ends. The CDR3 is 14 residues long. Germline CDR1 reads KGHSH; CDR2 reads LQKENI.

This clonotype was detected many times. This chain uses TRBV29-1 with TRBJ2-5; 10 bases line up with TRBD2. The length of the CDR3 is 15 residues. CDR1 and CDR2 from the germline V gene are SQVTM and ANQGSEA. V dropped 4 bases and J dropped 4; count of bases not matched to a gene: 9. CDR3 sequence (DNA): TGCAGCGTTGGGCGTCTAGCGGGGGTTTCAGAGACCCAGTACTTC. Translation: CSVGRLAGVSETQYF.

This clonotype was seen many times. The chain combines TRBV5-1 with TRBJ2-5; 7 bases are shared with TRBD2. Germline lookup yields CDR1 SGHRS and CDR2 YFSETQ. The CDR3 is 14 amino acids. V was clipped by 4 bases and J by 4 bases; unmatched bases: 7. In DNA, the CDR3 is TGCGCCAGCAGCCCTGGATGGGAGGGAGAGACCCAGTACTTC. The encoded protein is CASSPGWEGETQYF.

This clonotype came up many times. This chain joins TRBV7-9 and TRBJ2-1; D is unclear. The CDR3 loop spans 11 amino acids. V lost 3 bases and J lost 12, with 9 bases in between. Germline V gene lookup returns CDR1 SEHNR and CDR2 FQNEAQ (reference sequence). The DNA of the CDR3 is TGTGCCAGCAGCTTCGTAGGGCCGCAGTTCTTC. Its translation is CASSFVGPQFF.

This clonotype was seen at least ten times. The chain is built from TRBV20-1 and TRBJ2-2; 7 bases match TRBD1. Germline values: CDR1 DFQATT, CDR2 SNEGSKA (reference sequence). V lost 3 bases and J lost 6; bases outside the gene matches: 7. CDR3 length equals 14 residues. CDR3 residues: CSARGQSYSGELFF. Written as DNA, the CDR3 is TGCAGTGCTAGGGGACAGTCCTACTCCGGGGAGCTGTTTTTT.

Ten or more counts support this clonotype. The chain recombines TRBV5-6 with TRBJ2-3; 11 positions match TRBD2. From germline, CDR1 is SGHDT and CDR2 YYEEEE. The CDR3 has 15 amino acids. J gave up 4 bases and V 4 bases, and 5 bases lay outside the gene matches. The CDR3 coding sequence is TGTGCCAGCAGCCGCCTAGCGGGGGGCCCAGATACGCAGTATTTT. The encoded protein is CASSRLAGGPDTQYF.

This clonotype was found many times. The chain recombines TRBV7-2 with TRBJ1-3; D remains ambiguous. The CDR3 contains 15 residues. Germline V gene data show CDR1 as SGHTA and CDR2 as FQGNSA. V was pared by 5 bases and J by 0 bases, with 11 bases between. The CDR3 nucleotides read TGTGCCAGCAGCGTACGAGGAAACTCTGGAAACACCATATATTTT. Protein product: CASSVRGNSGNTIYF.

This clonotype was recorded many times. The rearrangement links TRBV20-1 to TRBJ2-7; tentative D call: TRBD2 (7 bases). Trimming shortened V by 0 bases and J by 2 bases, and 26 bases separated the two germline ends. The germline V gene has CDR1 DFQATT and CDR2 SNEGSKA (reference sequence). CDR3 length: 19 amino acids. Here the CDR3 reads CSARDRGTPGAGRTYEQYF. CDR3 sequence (DNA): TGCAGTGCTAGAGATAGGGGGACACCCGGGGCCGGGAGGACCTACGAGCAGTACTTC.

The chain joins TRBV20-1 to TRBJ1-5; D uncertain. CDR1 DFQATT and CDR2 SNEGSKA come from the germline V gene (reference sequence). There are 13 residues in the CDR3. The V and J ends lost 3 bases and 8 bases respectively, with 14 bases between them. CDR3 DNA: TGCAGTGCTAGGGGGTCAGGAAATAAGCCCCAGCATTTT. Its translation is CSARGSGNKPQHF.

This clonotype was seen repeatedly, ten times or more. The V gene is TRBV6-6, the J gene TRBJ2-7; D unresolved. There are 13 residues in the CDR3. Germline V lookup: CDR1 MNHNY, CDR2 SVGAGI (reference sequence). Between the trimmed V and J ends, which lost 2 bases and 0 bases, there was a span of 5 bases. CDR3 sequence (DNA): TGTGCCAGCAGTTACGCGGCCTCCTACGAGCAGTACTTC. The encoded protein is CASSYAASYEQYF.

This clonotype showed up many times. This chain connects TRBV28 to TRBJ2-7; 9 bases match TRBD1. Trimming at V came to 6 bases and at J to 2 bases, leaving 8 bases not matched to a gene. The CDR3 runs to 15 residues. Germline V gene data show CDR1 as MDHEN and CDR2 as SYDVKM. CDR3 sequence (DNA): TGTGCCAGCAGAACGGGACAGGGACCCCCCTACGAGCAGTACTTC. This gives the protein CASRTGQGPPYEQYF. The full variable domain, in which reference TRBV28 and TRBJ2-7 provide the parts outside the CDR3, is DVKVTQSSRYLVKRTGEKVFLECVQDMDHENMFWYRQDPGLGLRLIYFSYDVKMKEKGDIPEGYSVSREKKERFSLILESASTNQTSMYLCASRTGQGPPYEQYFGPGTRLTVT.